The 7 T cell receptor beta chains below all came from one sample that was sequenced in a study of blood T cell repertoires in COVID-19. TCRdb keeps only in-frame clones here, not all; method: immunoSEQ multiplex PCR. This sample yields 150,000 to 200,000 clones, of which roughly 80% are seen a single time; approximately 8% belongs to the top ten. Material for sequencing was peripheral blood. The receptors stem from a woman aged 60-70 years with COVID-19, enrolled during active disease.

A remark on this clone: Its ends do not fully match the called genes, so a read error is possible. The rearrangement joins TRBV7-7 to TRBJ2-1, with TRBD2 matching 7 bases. Looked up from germline, CDR1 is SSHAT and CDR2 is FNYEAQ (reference sequence). This CDR3 has 14 amino acids. The CDR3 coding sequence is TGTGCTAGCAGCTTAGCCGGGACTAACAATGAGCAGTTCTTC. As protein: CASSLAGTNNEQFF.

The chain employs TRBV28 and TRBJ1-1; D is possibly TRBD1 (6 bases). The germline CDR1 and CDR2 sequences are MDHEN and SYDVKM. The V end was cut by 7 bases, the J end by 0 bases, with 15 bases between. This CDR3 region has 15 residues. The CDR3 DNA reads as TGTGCCAGCATCCTGGGGGGGCTTATGAACACTGAAGCTTTCTTT. It translates to CASILGGLMNTEAFF. Together with reference TRBV28 and TRBJ1-1, the CDR3 gives the full variable domain: DVKVTQSSRYLVKRTGEKVFLECVQDMDHENMFWYRQDPGLGLRLIYFSYDVKMKEKGDIPEGYSVSREKKERFSLILESASTNQTSMYLCASILGGLMNTEAFFGQGTRLTVV.

The rearrangement joins TRBV2 to TRBJ1-4; D is uncertain. Germline CDR1 reads SNHLY; CDR2 reads FYNNEI. The V end was cut by 2 bases, the J end by 7 bases, with 14 bases between. This CDR3 contains 15 residues. Here the CDR3 DNA reads TGTGCCAGCAGTGAACCGGCAGGTCTGAGTGAAAAACTGTTTTTT. It translates to CASSEPAGLSEKLFF.

The chain carries TRBV7-3 and TRBJ2-3; tentatively, D is TRBD1 (6 bases). Looked up from germline, CDR1 is SGHTA and CDR2 is FQGTGA. CDR3 size: 14 residues. The V gene lost 5 bases and the J gene lost 5 bases, with 14 bases spanning the gap. The CDR3 is CASSATGYGDTQYF. CDR3 nucleotide sequence: TGTGCCAGCAGCGCCACAGGGTATGGAGATACGCAGTATTTT.

The chain joins TRBV3-1 (or the pseudogene TRBV3-2) to TRBJ1-1, with D maybe TRBD1 (6 bases). Germline V gives CDR1 LGHDT, CDR2 YNNKEL (reference sequence). With 2 bases removed from V and 4 bases from J, the gap between germline ends came to 14 bases. The CDR3 extends over 15 amino acids. The CDR3 here is CASSQFGQTGTEAFF. The CDR3 bases are TGTGCCAGCAGCCAATTTGGACAGACAGGCACTGAAGCTTTCTTT.

This chain connects TRBV6-1 to TRBJ2-1, with TRBD1 matching over 10 bases. The V segment lost 1 base and the J segment 8 bases; nucleotides outside the gene matches: 5. Germline V gives CDR1 MNHNS, CDR2 SASEGT. This CDR3 is built from 15 residues. The DNA of the CDR3 is TGTGCCAGCAGTGAAGGGACAGGGGGAGGAGATGAGCAGTTCTTC. Protein product: CASSEGTGGGDEQFF.

The CDR3 here is CASSSSGREAEAFF. CDR3 bases: TGTGCCAGCAGCTCCAGTGGGAGGGAAGCTGAAGCTTTCTTT. V is TRBV7-9 and J is TRBJ1-1; D call uncertain. The germline V gene has CDR1 SEHNR and CDR2 FQNEAQ (reference sequence). The CDR3 is 14 residues long. Trimming stripped 4 bases from V and 6 bases from J, with 15 bases between.